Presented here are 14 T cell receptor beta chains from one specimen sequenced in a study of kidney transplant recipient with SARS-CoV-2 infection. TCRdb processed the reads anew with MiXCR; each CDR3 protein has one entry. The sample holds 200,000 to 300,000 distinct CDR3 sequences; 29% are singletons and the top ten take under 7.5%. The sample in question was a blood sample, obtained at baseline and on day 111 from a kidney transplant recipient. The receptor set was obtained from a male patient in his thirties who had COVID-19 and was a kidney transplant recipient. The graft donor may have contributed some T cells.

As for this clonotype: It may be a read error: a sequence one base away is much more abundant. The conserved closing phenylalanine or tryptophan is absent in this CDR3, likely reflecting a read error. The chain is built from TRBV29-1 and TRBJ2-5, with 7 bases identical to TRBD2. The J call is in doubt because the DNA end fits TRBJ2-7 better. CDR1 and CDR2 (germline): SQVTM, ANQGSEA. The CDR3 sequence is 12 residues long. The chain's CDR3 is CSVWEGTYEQYL. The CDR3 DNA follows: TGCAGCGTTTGGGAGGGAACCTACGAGCAGTACCTC.

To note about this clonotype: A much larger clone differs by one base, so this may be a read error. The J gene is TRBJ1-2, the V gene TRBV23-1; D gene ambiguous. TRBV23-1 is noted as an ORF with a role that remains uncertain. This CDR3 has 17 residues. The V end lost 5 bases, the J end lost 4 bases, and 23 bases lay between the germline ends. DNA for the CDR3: TGCGCCAGCAGTTGCCCCGTGCTATGCAGAAAGACCTATGGCTACACCTTC. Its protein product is CASSCPVLCRKTYGYTF.

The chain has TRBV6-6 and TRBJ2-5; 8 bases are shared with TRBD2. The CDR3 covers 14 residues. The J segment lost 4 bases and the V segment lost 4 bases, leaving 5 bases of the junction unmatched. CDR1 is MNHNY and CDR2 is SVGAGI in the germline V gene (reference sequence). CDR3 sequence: CASSSRTSLETQYF. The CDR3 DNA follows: TGTGCCAGCAGTTCGAGGACTAGCCTAGAGACCCAGTACTTC.

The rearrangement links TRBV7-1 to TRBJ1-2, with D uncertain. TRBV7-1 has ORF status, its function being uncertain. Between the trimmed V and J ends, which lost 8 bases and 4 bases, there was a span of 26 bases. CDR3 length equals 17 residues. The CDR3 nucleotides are TGTGCCAGCGGCCAATCTATTCACGAGGGAAAGACCTATGGCTACACCTTC. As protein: CASGQSIHEGKTYGYTF.

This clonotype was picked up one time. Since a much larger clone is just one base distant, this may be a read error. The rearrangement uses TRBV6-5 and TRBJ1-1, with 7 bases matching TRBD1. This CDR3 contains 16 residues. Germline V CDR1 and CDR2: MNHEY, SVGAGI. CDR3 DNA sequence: TGTGCCGGCAGTTCTCCCCGGACAGGTGGTGGGACTGAAGCTTTCTTT. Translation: CAGSSPRTGGGTEAFF.

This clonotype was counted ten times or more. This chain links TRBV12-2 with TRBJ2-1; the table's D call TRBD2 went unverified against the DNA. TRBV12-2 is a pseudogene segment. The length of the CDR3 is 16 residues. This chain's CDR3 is CASRPNPLAVYNEQFF. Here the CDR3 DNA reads TGTGCAAGTCGCCCTAACCCTTTAGCGGTCTACAATGAGCAGTTCTTC.

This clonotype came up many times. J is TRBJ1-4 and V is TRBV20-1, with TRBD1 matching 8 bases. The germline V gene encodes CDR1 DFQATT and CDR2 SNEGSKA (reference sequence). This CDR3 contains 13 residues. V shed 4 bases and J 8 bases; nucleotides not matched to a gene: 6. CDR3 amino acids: CSATGGWAEKLFF. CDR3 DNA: TGCAGTGCTACAGGGGGCTGGGCGGAAAAACTGTTTTTT.

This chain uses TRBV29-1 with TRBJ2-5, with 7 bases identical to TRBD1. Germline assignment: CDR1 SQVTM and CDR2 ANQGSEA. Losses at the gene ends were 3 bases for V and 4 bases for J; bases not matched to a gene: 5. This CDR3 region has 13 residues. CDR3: CSVDRSGGETQYF. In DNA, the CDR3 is TGCAGCGTTGACCGATCAGGGGGAGAGACCCAGTACTTC.

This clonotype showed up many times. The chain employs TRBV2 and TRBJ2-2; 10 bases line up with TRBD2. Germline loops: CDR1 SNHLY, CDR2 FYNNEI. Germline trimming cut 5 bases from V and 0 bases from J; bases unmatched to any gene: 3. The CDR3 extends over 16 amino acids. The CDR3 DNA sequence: TGTGCCAGCAGTCGGACTAGCGGAGCGAACACCGGGGAGCTGTTTTTT. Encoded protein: CASSRTSGANTGELFF.

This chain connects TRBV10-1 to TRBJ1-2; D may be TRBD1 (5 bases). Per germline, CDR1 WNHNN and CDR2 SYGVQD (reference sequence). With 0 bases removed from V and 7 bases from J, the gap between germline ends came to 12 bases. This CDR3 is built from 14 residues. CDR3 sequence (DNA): TGCGCCAGCAGTGAGTCTCGGGCAGGGTCTGGCTACACCTTC. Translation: CASSESRAGSGYTF.

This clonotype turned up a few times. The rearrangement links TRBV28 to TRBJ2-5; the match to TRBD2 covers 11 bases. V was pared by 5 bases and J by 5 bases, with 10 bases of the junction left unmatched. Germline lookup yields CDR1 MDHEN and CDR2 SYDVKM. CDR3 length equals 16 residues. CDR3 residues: CASSPVLAGAWETQYF. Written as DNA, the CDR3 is TGTGCCAGCAGTCCCGTACTAGCGGGAGCGTGGGAGACCCAGTACTTC.

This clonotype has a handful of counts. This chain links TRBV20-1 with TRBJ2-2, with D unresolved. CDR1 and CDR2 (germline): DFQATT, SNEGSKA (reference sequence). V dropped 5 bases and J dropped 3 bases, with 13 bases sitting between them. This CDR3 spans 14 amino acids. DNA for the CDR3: TGCAGTGCTCTGGCCCCGTACGACACCGGGGAGCTGTTTTTT. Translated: CSALAPYDTGELFF.

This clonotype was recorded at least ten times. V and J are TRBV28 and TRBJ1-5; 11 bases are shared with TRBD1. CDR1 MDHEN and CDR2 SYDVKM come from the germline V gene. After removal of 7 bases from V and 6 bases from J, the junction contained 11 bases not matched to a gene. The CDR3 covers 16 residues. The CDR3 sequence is CASTSTWGQGGQPQHF. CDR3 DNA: TGTGCCAGCACCTCCACATGGGGACAGGGGGGTCAGCCCCAGCATTTT.

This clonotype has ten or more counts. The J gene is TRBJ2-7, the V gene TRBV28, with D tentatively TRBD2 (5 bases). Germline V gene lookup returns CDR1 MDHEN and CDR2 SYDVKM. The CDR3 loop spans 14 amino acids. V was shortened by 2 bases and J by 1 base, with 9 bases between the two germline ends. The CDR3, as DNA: TGTGCCAGCAGTTTAAGATCGGGGTCCTACGAGCAGTACTTC. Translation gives CASSLRSGSYEQYF.